This TCR beta chain was documented in a study of blood T cell repertoires in COVID-19. Study as a whole: The analysed material was cDNA or gDNA that came from T cells, B-cell-depleted T cells, or PBMCs.

Original processing methods: Amplification of reference gene primers provided the estimated nucleated cell counts. Sequenced by immunoSEQ multiplex PCR; TCRdb stores in-frame clones only, minus some. The D gene and trimming were derived from the DNA, and the V and J assignments and clone size from that table. The data contain roughly 100,000 clones, roughly 87% of them singletons. The CDR3 has 17 amino acids. With V trimmed by 3 bases and J by 2 bases, 11 bases remained unmatched. Per the germline V gene, CDR1 is ENHRY and CDR2 is SYGVKD. The chain recombines TRBV10-3 with TRBJ2-3; 7 bases are a match to TRBD1. The sequenced sample consisted of peripheral blood. The sequence came from a woman at least 80 years old in a cohort sampled during active COVID-19. CDR3 bases: TGTGCCATCAGTGACCACGGGACAGCTCAATACACAGATACGCAGTATTTT. Translation gives CAISDHGTAQYTDTQYF.